The text below deals with one TCR beta chain. Its cognate antigen is unknown. These data belong to a study of beta chain features in type 1 diabetes. Study summary: Regarding age, gender and cell yields, patients proved similar to healthy donors. Study-wide points: The study found moderately but significantly shorter TCRB CDR3s in all four CD4+ subsets of Type 1 diabetes patients.

The CDR3 spans 14 residues. V was cut by 8 bases and J by 3 bases, with 16 bases left in between. Germline assignment: CDR1 KGHSH and CDR2 LQKENI. The study reverse transcribed the entire isolated RNA, so it sequenced expressed TCRB transcripts. The protocol was immunoSEQ multiplex PCR, while the TCRdb copy is restricted to in-frame clones and leaves out a portion. The table records about 660,000 clones, over 11% of them present only once. There was one heparinised blood draw per donor, averaging around 100 mL. Sorting of CD4+ naive, central memory, regulatory and stem cell-like memory cells was performed via CD45RO/CCR7/CD25/CD127/CD95/CD27. Sorting produced populations that all topped 98% purity.

The receptor comes from a man between 18 and 35 years old with type 1 diabetes. The material sequenced was naive CD4+ T cells from blood. The genes are TRBV18 and TRBJ2-5, with a tentative D call TRBD1 (6 bases). The CDR3 protein is CASRMRGIEETQYF. The CDR3 bases are TGTGCCAGCCGAATGAGGGGGATTGAAGAGACCCAGTACTTC.